The rows below give T cell receptor beta chains drawn from one sample of a study of control samples from healthy donors and cancer patients. This table comes from immunoSEQ multiplex PCR, and its TCRdb copy is limited to in-frame clones, with some not included. The repertoire holds approximately 83,000 clones, over 85% seen once, with around 1.4% in the top ten. Material: blood. These TCRs come from a woman in her 30s in good health. Each CDR3 is given with its conserved first and last residue. D genes are given only for firm matches. Clone size is stated in some rows and not others, as once, few, many or a class when expanded.

v_gene: TRBV4-1
j_gene: TRBJ2-7
d_gene: NA
abundance: NA
CDR3aa: CASSQSNSGFGYEQYF
CDR3nt: TGCGCCAGCAGCCAAAGTAATTCGGGGTTCGGCTACGAGCAGTACTTC

v_gene: TRBV5-1
j_gene: TRBJ2-7
d_gene: NA
abundance: NA
CDR3aa: CASSFLPGQTYEQYF
CDR3nt: TGCGCCAGCAGCTTTCTACCAGGGCAGACCTACGAGCAGTACTTC

v_gene: TRBV5-1
j_gene: TRBJ2-6
d_gene: NA
abundance: NA
CDR3aa: CASSLVASGANVLTF
CDR3nt: TGCGCCAGCAGCTTGGTGGCCTCTGGGGCCAACGTCCTGACTTTC

v_gene: TRBV18
j_gene: TRBJ2-5
d_gene: NA
abundance: NA
CDR3aa: CASSPRGPAAQETQYF
CDR3nt: TGTGCCAGCTCACCCCGGGGGCCGGCGGCCCAAGAGACCCAGTACTTC

v_gene: TRBV3-1/TRBV3-2
j_gene: TRBJ2-1
d_gene: TRBD2
abundance: NA
CDR3aa: CASSRGGSSYNEQFF
CDR3nt: TGTGCCAGCAGCCGAGGCGGGAGTTCCTACAATGAGCAGTTCTTC

v_gene: TRBV7-9
j_gene: TRBJ2-1
d_gene: NA
abundance: NA
CDR3aa: CASSLGSLRSNEQFF
CDR3nt: TGTGCCAGCAGCTTAGGGAGTCTCAGGTCCAATGAGCAGTTCTTC

v_gene: TRBV24-1
j_gene: TRBJ2-1
d_gene: NA
abundance: NA
CDR3aa: CATSDLYRAQYSYNEQFF
CDR3nt: TGTGCCACCAGTGATTTGTACAGGGCTCAATACTCCTACAATGAGCAGTTCTTC

v_gene: TRBV11-3
j_gene: TRBJ1-1
d_gene: NA
abundance: NA
CDR3aa: CASSLDNTEAFF
CDR3nt: TGTGCCAGCAGCTTAGATAACACTGAAGCTTTCTTT

v_gene: TRBV6-5
j_gene: TRBJ2-1
d_gene: TRBD2
abundance: NA
CDR3aa: CASSFGRDYNEQFF
CDR3nt: TGTGCCAGCAGTTTTGGGAGGGACTACAATGAGCAGTTCTTC

v_gene: TRBV2
j_gene: TRBJ1-2
d_gene: TRBD1
abundance: few
CDR3aa: CASRDRIGYGYTF
CDR3nt: TGTGCCAGCAGGGACAGGATAGGATATGGCTACACCTTC

v_gene: TRBV2
j_gene: TRBJ2-3
d_gene: NA
abundance: NA
CDR3aa: CASRPTAFTSTDTQYF
CDR3nt: TGTGCCAGCAGACCCACAGCTTTTACTAGCACAGATACGCAGTATTTT

v_gene: TRBV18
j_gene: TRBJ2-5
d_gene: NA
abundance: NA
CDR3aa: CASSFGARETQYF
CDR3nt: TGTGCCAGCTCATTTGGGGCCCGGGAGACCCAGTACTTC

v_gene: TRBV6-5
j_gene: TRBJ1-1
d_gene: NA
abundance: once
CDR3aa: CASSRDWENTEAFF
CDR3nt: TGTGCCAGCAGCCGGGACTGGGAGAACACTGAAGCTTTCTTT

v_gene: TRBV19
j_gene: TRBJ1-3
d_gene: NA
abundance: NA
CDR3aa: CASSTLNNVGDSGNTIYF
CDR3nt: TGTGCCAGCTCTACACTAAATAATGTCGGGGACTCTGGAAACACCATATATTTT

v_gene: TRBV6-2/TRBV6-3
j_gene: TRBJ2-3
d_gene: NA
abundance: NA
CDR3aa: CASSTSRYSDTQYF
CDR3nt: TGTGCCAGCAGTACTAGCCGGTACTCAGATACGCAGTATTTT

v_gene: TRBV29-1
j_gene: TRBJ1-1
d_gene: NA
abundance: NA
CDR3aa: CSVSDRTNTEAFF
CDR3nt: TGCAGCGTATCCGACAGGACGAACACTGAAGCTTTCTTT

v_gene: TRBV27
j_gene: TRBJ1-2
d_gene: NA
abundance: NA
CDR3aa: CASSPTRTGSNYGYTF
CDR3nt: TGTGCCAGCAGCCCGACCAGGACGGGATCTAACTATGGCTACACCTTC

v_gene: TRBV20-1
j_gene: TRBJ1-2
d_gene: NA
abundance: NA
CDR3aa: CSASAGGYGYTF
CDR3nt: TGCAGTGCTAGTGCGGGAGGCTATGGCTACACCTTC

v_gene: TRBV6-7
j_gene: TRBJ2-6
d_gene: NA
abundance: NA
CDR3aa: CASGEQGFSGANVLTF
CDR3nt: TGTGCCAGCGGGGAACAGGGTTTTTCTGGGGCCAACGTCCTGACTTTC

v_gene: TRBV28
j_gene: TRBJ1-5
d_gene: NA
abundance: NA
CDR3aa: CASGYQPQHF
CDR3nt: TGTGCCAGTGGGTATCAGCCCCAGCATTTT

v_gene: TRBV10-2
j_gene: TRBJ1-2
d_gene: NA
abundance: NA
CDR3aa: CASSESPYGYTF
CDR3nt: TGCGCCAGCAGTGAGTCACCCTATGGCTACACCTTC

v_gene: TRBV24-1
j_gene: TRBJ2-2
d_gene: NA
abundance: NA
CDR3aa: CATRPGGSYTGELFF
CDR3nt: TGTGCCACCAGGCCCGGGGGCTCATACACCGGGGAGCTGTTTTTT

v_gene: TRBV11-2
j_gene: TRBJ1-6
d_gene: NA
abundance: NA
CDR3aa: CASSIEDLSPLHF
CDR3nt: TGTGCCAGCAGCATCGAGGACCTTTCACCCCTCCACTTT

v_gene: TRBV5-1
j_gene: TRBJ2-2
d_gene: NA
abundance: NA
CDR3aa: CASTPGSTGELFF
CDR3nt: TGCGCCAGCACCCCAGGCAGCACCGGGGAGCTGTTTTTT

v_gene: TRBV7-9
j_gene: TRBJ1-1
d_gene: TRBD1
abundance: NA
CDR3aa: CASSSLRQGLKDTEAFF
CDR3nt: TGTGCCAGCAGCTCCCTCCGACAGGGTCTAAAGGACACTGAAGCTTTCTTT

v_gene: TRBV30
j_gene: TRBJ1-1
d_gene: TRBD1
abundance: NA
CDR3aa: CAWRDRGFTEAFF
CDR3nt: TGTGCCTGGAGGGACAGGGGGTTCACTGAAGCTTTCTTT

v_gene: TRBV6-6
j_gene: TRBJ1-2
d_gene: NA
abundance: once
CDR3aa: CASSSGAPPNYGYTF
CDR3nt: TGTGCCAGCAGTTCGGGGGCCCCTCCTAACTATGGCTACACCTTC

v_gene: TRBV5-1
j_gene: TRBJ2-3
d_gene: TRBD2
abundance: once
CDR3aa: CASSAGLYRTDTQYF
CDR3nt: TGCGCCAGCAGCGCGGGACTATATCGCACAGATACGCAGTATTTT